The clone carrying this TCR beta chain was counted only a few times. No antigen is known for it. For the second PCR, which ran for about 6 to 12 cycles, a sample-barcoded 5' primer and a J-beta primer mix were used. A template-switch adaptor with 12 random nucleotides tagged each cDNA molecule. TCRdb passed the 5' RACE reads through MiXCR, listing each CDR3 protein once. In the table there are approximately 580,000 distinct CDR3 sequences, 24% of which are singletons. These data originate in a study of blood T cells in healthy people across ages. Whole-study results and caveats: Per-million-T-cell TCR beta diversity fell roughly linearly with age.

The germline V gene has CDR1 MDHEN and CDR2 SYDVKM. Trimming left V 6 bases short and J 15 bases short, with 15 bases between. The CDR3 is made up of 12 amino acids. Each of the donors had approximately 10 milliliters of peripheral blood drawn into EDTA-treated Vacutainer tubes. The data also belong to a second study, concerning T cells of mothers and their children. This second study says: T cell clones that were persistent and microchimeric went undetected.

The sample comprised blood. The V gene is TRBV28, the J gene TRBJ1-6, with D possibly being TRBD1 (5 bases). The sequence was obtained from a boy aged 5-17 years in good health. The CDR3 region is CASSEGREILHF. DNA for the CDR3: TGTGCCAGCAGCGAAGGCAGGGAGATCCTCCACTTT.